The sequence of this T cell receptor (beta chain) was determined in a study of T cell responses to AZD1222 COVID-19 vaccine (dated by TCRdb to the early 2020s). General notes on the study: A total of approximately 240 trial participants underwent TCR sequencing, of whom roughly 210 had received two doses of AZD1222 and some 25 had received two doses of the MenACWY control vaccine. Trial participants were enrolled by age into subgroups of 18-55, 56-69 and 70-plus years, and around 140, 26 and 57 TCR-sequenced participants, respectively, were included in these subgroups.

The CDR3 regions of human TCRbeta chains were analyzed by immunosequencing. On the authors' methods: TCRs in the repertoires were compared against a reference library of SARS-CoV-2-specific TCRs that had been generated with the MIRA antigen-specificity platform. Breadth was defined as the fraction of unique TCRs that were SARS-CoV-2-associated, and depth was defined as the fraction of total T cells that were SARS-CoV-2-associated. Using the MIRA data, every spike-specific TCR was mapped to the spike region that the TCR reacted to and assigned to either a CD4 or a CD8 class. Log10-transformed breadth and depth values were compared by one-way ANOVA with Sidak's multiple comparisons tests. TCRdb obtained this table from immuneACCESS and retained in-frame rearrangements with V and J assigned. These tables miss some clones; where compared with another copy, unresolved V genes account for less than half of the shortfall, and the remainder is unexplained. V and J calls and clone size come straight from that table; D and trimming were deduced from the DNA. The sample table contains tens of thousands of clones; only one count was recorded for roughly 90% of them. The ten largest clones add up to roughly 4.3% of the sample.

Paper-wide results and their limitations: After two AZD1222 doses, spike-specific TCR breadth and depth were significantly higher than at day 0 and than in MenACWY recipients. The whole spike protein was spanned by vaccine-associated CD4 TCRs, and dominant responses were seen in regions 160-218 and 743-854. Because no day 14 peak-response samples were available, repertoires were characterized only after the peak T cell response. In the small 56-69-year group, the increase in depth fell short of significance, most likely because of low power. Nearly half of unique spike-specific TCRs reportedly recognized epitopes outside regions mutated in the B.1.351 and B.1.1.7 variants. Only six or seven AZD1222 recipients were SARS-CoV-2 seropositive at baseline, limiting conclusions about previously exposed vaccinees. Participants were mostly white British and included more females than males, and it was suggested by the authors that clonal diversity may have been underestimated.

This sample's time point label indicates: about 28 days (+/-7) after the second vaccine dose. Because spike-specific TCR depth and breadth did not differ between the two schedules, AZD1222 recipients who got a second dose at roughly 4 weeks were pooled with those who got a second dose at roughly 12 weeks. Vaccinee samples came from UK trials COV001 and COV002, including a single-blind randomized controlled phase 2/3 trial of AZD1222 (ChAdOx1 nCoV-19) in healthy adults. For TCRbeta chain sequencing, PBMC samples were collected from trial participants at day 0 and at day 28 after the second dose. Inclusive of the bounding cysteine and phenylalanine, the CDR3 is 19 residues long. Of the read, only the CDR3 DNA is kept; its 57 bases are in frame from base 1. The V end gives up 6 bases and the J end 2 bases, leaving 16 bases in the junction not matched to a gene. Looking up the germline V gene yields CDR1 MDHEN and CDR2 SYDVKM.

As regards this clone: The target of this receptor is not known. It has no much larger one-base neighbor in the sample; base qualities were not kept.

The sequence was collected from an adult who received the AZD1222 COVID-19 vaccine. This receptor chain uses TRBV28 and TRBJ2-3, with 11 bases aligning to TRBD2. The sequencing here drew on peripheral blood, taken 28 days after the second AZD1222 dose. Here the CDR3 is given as CASRTGTGQLAGDTDTQYF. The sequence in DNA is TGTGCCAGCAGAACCGGGACAGGACAACTAGCGGGAGACACAGATACGCAGTATTTT.